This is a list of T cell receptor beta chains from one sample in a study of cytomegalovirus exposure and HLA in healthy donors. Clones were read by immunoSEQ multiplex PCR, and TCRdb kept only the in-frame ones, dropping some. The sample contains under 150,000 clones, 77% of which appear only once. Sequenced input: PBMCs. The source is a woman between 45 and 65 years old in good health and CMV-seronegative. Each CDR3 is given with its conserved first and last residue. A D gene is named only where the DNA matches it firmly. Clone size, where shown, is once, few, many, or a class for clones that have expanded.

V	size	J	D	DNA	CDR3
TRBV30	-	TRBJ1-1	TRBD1	TGTGCCTGGAGTCATGGACAGGGGTACACTGAAGCTTTCTTT	CAWSHGQGYTEAFF
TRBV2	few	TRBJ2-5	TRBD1	TGTGCCAGCAGTGGGGACAGGAATATACAAGAGACCCAGTACTTC	CASSGDRNIQETQYF
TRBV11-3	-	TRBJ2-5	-	TGTGCCAGCAGCTTTGGAAGGGGGGGGGCAGGAGAGACCCAGTACTTC	CASSFGRGGAGETQYF
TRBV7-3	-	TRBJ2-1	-	TGTGCCAGCAGCGTACTAGCCCTACCCTACAATGAGCAGTTCTTC	CASSVLALPYNEQFF
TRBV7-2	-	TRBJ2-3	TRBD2	TGTGCCAGCAGCTTATTGTTTCGGGGGGGATCTGGCACAGATACGCAGTATTTT	CASSLLFRGGSGTDTQYF
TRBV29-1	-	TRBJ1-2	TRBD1	TGCAGCGTTGGGGGACAGGGGGCGGATGGCTACACCTTC	CSVGGQGADGYTF
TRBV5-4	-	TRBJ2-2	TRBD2	TGTGCCAGCAGCGACCCAGGGGCCGCGGGACTAGCGGGGGGCACCGGGGAGCTGTTTTTT	CASSDPGAAGLAGGTGELFF
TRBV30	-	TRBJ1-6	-	TGTGCCTGGGGGGGGGCAGCCTCCTATAATTCACCCCTCCACTTT	CAWGGAASYNSPLHF
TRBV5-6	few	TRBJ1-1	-	TGTGCCAGCAGCTTGCAGGGCCTTGGGTGGGAGAACACTGAAGCTTTCTTT	CASSLQGLGWENTEAFF
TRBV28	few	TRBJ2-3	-	TGTGCCAGCAGTTTGATCTCTAACAGGGAGTTAAATACGCAGTATTTT	CASSLISNRELNTQYF
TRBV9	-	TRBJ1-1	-	TGTGCCAGCAGCGCTACGGGGGTGAACACTGAAGCTTTCTTT	CASSATGVNTEAFF
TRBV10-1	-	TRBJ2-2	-	TGCGCCAGCAGTGACAGGGGCCTTAACACCGGGGAGCTGTTTTTT	CASSDRGLNTGELFF
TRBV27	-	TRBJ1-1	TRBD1	TGTGCCAGCAGCCGCACAGGGGGTTACACTGAAGCTTTCTTT	CASSRTGGYTEAFF
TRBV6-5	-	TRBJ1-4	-	TGTGCCAGCAGGCCAGAAACGGGAACTAATGAAAAACTGTTTTTT	CASRPETGTNEKLFF
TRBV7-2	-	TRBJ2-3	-	TGTGCCAGCAGCTTTTCGGGGGACACAGATACGCAGTATTTT	CASSFSGDTDTQYF
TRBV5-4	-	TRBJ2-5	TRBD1	TGTGCCAGCAGCTCGGGACAGGGTTGGGAGACCCAGTACTTC	CASSSGQGWETQYF
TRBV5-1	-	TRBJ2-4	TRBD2	TGCGCCAGCAGCTTGACTAGCGGGGGGGCCGGAACCAAAAACATTCAGTACTTC	CASSLTSGGAGTKNIQYF
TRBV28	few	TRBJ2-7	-	TGTGCCATAAAAAGAGACGGGACTGTAGCCTACGAGCAGTACTTC	CAIKRDGTVAYEQYF
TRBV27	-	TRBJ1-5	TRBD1	TGTGCCAGCGGTGGGGGGACAGGAAGAGGTCAGCCCCAGCATTTT	CASGGGTGRGQPQHF
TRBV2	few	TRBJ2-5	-	TGTGCCAGCAGTGAAGCGCAGGGATTTCAAGAGACCCAGTACTTC	CASSEAQGFQETQYF
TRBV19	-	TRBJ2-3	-	TGTGCCAGTACCCCGAGGACTACAGATACGCAGTATTTT	CASTPRTTDTQYF
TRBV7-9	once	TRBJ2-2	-	TGTGCCAGCAGCCTCAGCCGGGATAGGGTCACCGGGGAGCTGTTTTTT	CASSLSRDRVTGELFF
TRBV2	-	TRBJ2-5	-	TGTGCCAGCAGTGAGGGGAGGCATATCCGTGGAGAGACCCAGTACTTC	CASSEGRHIRGETQYF
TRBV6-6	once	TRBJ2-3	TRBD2	TGTGCCAGCCGTCCACTAGCGGGGACTACAGATACGCAGTATTTT	CASRPLAGTTDTQYF
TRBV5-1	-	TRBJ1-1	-	TGCGCCAGCAGCTTGGGGTACGAGGGGGTAGAAGCTTTCTTT	CASSLGYEGVEAFF
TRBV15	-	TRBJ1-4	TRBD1	TGTGCCACCAGCAGAGAGACAGGGGGTGGAAAACTGTTTTTT	CATSRETGGGKLFF
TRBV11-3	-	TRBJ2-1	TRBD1	TGTGCCAGCAGCGTCGCCAGGGACAGATACAATGAGCAGTTCTTC	CASSVARDRYNEQFF